This entry lists 5 T cell receptor beta chains sequenced from one sample in a study of CD8 T cells in Susac syndrome. RNA, at about 0.45 to 1 ug, was reverse transcribed with random hexamers. Each CDR3 protein is one row after TCRdb ran MiXCR on the immunoSEQ multiplex PCR reads. The sample lists some 240,000 distinct CDR3 sequences, less than 96% occurring once. Sequenced sample: CD4+ T cells from PBMCs. The receptor source for this set is a human donor with Susac syndrome.

V is TRBV20-1 and J is TRBJ1-5, with D maybe TRBD1 (6 bases). The CDR3 has 13 amino acids. V was cut by 3 bases and J by 10 bases, with 16 bases left in between. CDR1 DFQATT and CDR2 SNEGSKA come from the germline V gene (reference sequence). CDR3 loop: CSASHGQGSPQHF. The CDR3 DNA reads as TGCAGTGCTAGTCATGGCCAGGGGAGCCCCCAGCATTTT.

V usage is TRBV9 and J usage is TRBJ2-1, with 8 bases identical to TRBD2. Trimming at V came to 6 bases and at J to 0 bases, leaving 11 bases not matched to a gene. The CDR3 length is 17 residues. Looked up from germline, CDR1 is SGDLS and CDR2 is YYNGEE. The CDR3 reads CASNSGAPLLSYNEQFF. The CDR3 DNA is TGTGCCAGCAATAGCGGGGCACCTCTTCTCTCCTACAATGAGCAGTTCTTC.

The chain combines TRBV20-1 with TRBJ2-7; the match to TRBD1 covers 11 bases. Germline CDR1 and CDR2: DFQATT and SNEGSKA (reference sequence). The CDR3 loop spans 14 amino acids. With 6 bases clipped from V and 3 bases from J, the junction kept 7 bases outside the gene matches. CDR3 amino acids: CSATRDRGVYEQYF. In DNA form, the CDR3 reads TGCAGTGCAACCCGGGACAGGGGGGTCTACGAGCAGTACTTC.

This sequence joins TRBV29-1 and TRBJ2-1; D unclear. Germline V lookup: CDR1 SQVTM, CDR2 ANQGSEA. V was cut by 7 bases and J by 7 bases, with 8 bases left in between. There are 10 residues in the CDR3. The CDR3, as DNA: TGCAGCGGGTTTAGGAATGAGCAGTTCTTC. Protein: CSGFRNEQFF.

The gene calls are TRBV9 and TRBJ2-3; TRBD1 might be the D (6 bases). Germline CDR1 SGDLS, CDR2 YYNGEE. The CDR3 is 16 residues long. V lost 0 bases, J lost 1 base, and 12 bases lay in between. The CDR3 region has the DNA TGTGCCAGCAGCGTAGGGCTTTGGACAGGCACAGATACGCAGTATTTT. This sequence encodes CASSVGLWTGTDTQYF.